The text below deals with one T cell receptor beta chain. Its antigen is currently unknown. The sample has other DNA sequences that encode this CDR3 too. The data are from a study of shared clonotypes between healthy human individuals. General study findings and limits: Depth was large, yet rarefaction showed that sorted-subset sequencing was incomplete. Some naive CD4 clonotypes, roughly 4.8%, turned up in common across several donors.

In the authors' workflow: ImmunoSEQ only sent back junction sequences with no quality scores, so filtering was done differently. The data were produced by immunoSEQ multiplex PCR, yet TCRdb's version contains in-frame clones alone and is incomplete. The DNA was the basis for D and trimming; V, J and clone size are from that table. The sample holds fewer than 850,000 clones, approximately 79% seen once. This CDR3 has 15 residues. V was shortened by 0 bases and J by 4 bases, with 13 bases between the two germline ends. CDR1 is SGHRS and CDR2 is YFSETQ in the germline V gene. The study enrolled healthy HIV-negative adults without recent acute infections or vaccinations as donors.

What was sequenced was memory CD4+ T cells sorted from blood. The subset denotes: CD45RA-negative fraction. The sequence came from a woman aged 25 to 39 in good health. The J gene is TRBJ1-1, the V gene TRBV5-1; the D gene is possibly TRBD1 (6 bases). In DNA form, the CDR3 reads TGCGCCAGCAGCTTGGAATGGGGGCAAGTCACTGAAGCTTTCTTT. Protein: CASSLEWGQVTEAFF.